This T cell receptor (beta chain) derives from a study of OX40 agonist ivuxolimab in advanced cancers. Study results and limitations: Expanded clones were, on average, more numerous among CD8+ T cells than CD4+. Among the least clonally expanded were partial responders at 0.1-3.0 mg/kg.

Germline assignment: CDR1 SGHRS and CDR2 YFSETQ. This CDR3 contains 12 residues. The V end was cut by 2 bases, the J end by 5 bases, with 5 bases between. Autoimmune disease history or systemic immunosuppression barred patients. The sampling schedule covered blood at baseline, cycle 4 day 1, and cycle 7 day 1. Assay used: immunoSEQ multiplex PCR; TCRdb lists only in-frame clones, some missing. This sample yields 45,000 to 65,000 clones, of which less than 90% are seen a single time; roughly 6.7% belongs to the top ten. Of note for this clone: Antigen: not known.

The receptor was derived from an adult with an advanced solid tumor such as melanoma, head and neck, liver or kidney cancer. The sample consisted of CD4+ or CD8+ T cells sorted from blood, taken in a trial of the OX40 agonist ivuxolimab. The V call is TRBV5-1, the J call TRBJ2-1, with unresolved D. The CDR3 nucleotides are TGCGCCAGCAGCTTCGGAAACAATGAGCAGTTCTTC. Residues: CASSFGNNEQFF. Variable domain in full (rest from reference TRBV5-1 and TRBJ2-1): KAGVTQTPRYLIKTRGQQVTLSCSPISGHRSVSWYQQTPGQGLQFLFEYFSETQRNKGNFPGRFSGRQFSNSRSEMNVSTLELGDSALYLCASSFGNNEQFFGPGTRLTVL.